The 16 T cell receptor beta chains in this list originate from one sample, sequenced in a study of glioma-infiltrating T cells after dendritic cell vaccination. Some clones are missing from TCRdb's copy, which holds only in-frame ones; the method was immunoSEQ multiplex PCR. The table shows 75,000 to 100,000 clones, with around three quarters occurring only once. This sample comprised blood, obtained before dendritic cell vaccination. Receptors were obtained from a human donor with glioblastoma.

This clone was seen only once. The genes are TRBV2 and TRBJ2-1; 9 bases are a match to TRBD2. The CDR3 contains 20 residues. Germline V gives CDR1 SNHLY, CDR2 FYNNEI. The J segment lost 8 bases and the V segment lost 6 bases, leaving 26 bases of the junction unmatched. The CDR3 nucleotides read TGTGCCAGCAGCGGGTACCGGGGGAGAACTCGCGGGGGGGCTGCTCATGAGCAGTTCTTC. This translates into CASSGYRGRTRGGAAHEQFF.

V usage is TRBV5-4 and J usage is TRBJ2-5; possible D gene TRBD1, 6 bases. Germline V gives CDR1 SGHNT, CDR2 YYREEE (reference sequence). Trimming shortened V by 4 bases and J by 4 bases, and 17 bases separated the two germline ends. This CDR3 has 15 amino acids. The CDR3 loop is CASSHPGRGSETQYF. CDR3 coding DNA: TGTGCCAGCAGCCACCCCGGCAGGGGATCAGAGACCCAGTACTTC.

This clone was counted a single time. The chain joins TRBV5-1 to TRBJ2-7; 7 bases map to TRBD1. CDR1 is SGHRS, CDR2 YFSETQ, per germline. The CDR3 totals 12 residues. The V segment lost 4 bases and the J segment 6 bases; nucleotides outside the gene matches: 4. The DNA for the CDR3 is TGCGCCAGCAGCCGGGACAGTGGCGAGCAGTACTTC. Amino acids: CASSRDSGEQYF. Supplemented by reference TRBV5-1 and TRBJ2-7, the full variable domain reads KAGVTQTPRYLIKTRGQQVTLSCSPISGHRSVSWYQQTPGQGLQFLFEYFSETQRNKGNFPGRFSGRQFSNSRSEMNVSTLELGDSALYLCASSRDSGEQYFGPGTRLTVT.

This clone was seen a handful of times. J is TRBJ2-7 and V is TRBV6-5; 7 nucleotides match TRBD1. CDR3 length: 15 residues. In germline, CDR1 is MNHEY, CDR2 SVGAGI. Trimming at V came to 2 bases and at J to 4 bases, leaving 8 bases not matched to a gene. Written as DNA, the CDR3 is TGTGCCAGCAGTTACGACAGGGACCTTCATTACGAGCAGTACTTC. This encodes CASSYDRDLHYEQYF.

This clone has only one observation. The chain uses TRBV6-1 and TRBJ2-1; 10 bases map to TRBD1. The CDR3 is 13 residues long. Trimming took 4 bases from V and 16 from J; bases not matched to a gene: 10. In germline, CDR1 is MNHNS, CDR2 SASEGT. Written as DNA, the CDR3 is TGTGCCAGCAGTGTAGATTCCGGGACAGGGGTATTCTTC. Its protein product is CASSVDSGTGVFF.

The chain combines TRBV14 with TRBJ2-7; 8 bases agree with TRBD2. CDR1 is SGHDN and CDR2 is FVKESK in the germline V gene. CDR3 size: 12 residues. The V segment lost 3 bases and the J segment 10 bases; nucleotides outside the gene matches: 5. CDR3 nucleotides: TGTGCCAGCAGCCAGGGTGGACTAGCTCAGTACTTC. It is translated as CASSQGGLAQYF.

This chain connects TRBV7-9 to TRBJ1-2; the match to TRBD1 covers 7 bases. This CDR3 is built from 16 residues. Looked up from germline, CDR1 is SEHNR and CDR2 is FQNEAQ (reference sequence). With 5 bases clipped from V and 2 bases from J, the junction kept 11 bases outside the gene matches. In DNA, the CDR3 is TGTGCCAGCAGCCCTGACACGACAGGGTCCAACTATGGCTACACCTTC. Translation: CASSPDTTGSNYGYTF.

This clone was counted a few times. The chain joins TRBV6-1 to TRBJ2-1, with 8 bases identical to TRBD2. The V gene's germline CDR1 is MNHNS and CDR2 SASEGT. The CDR3 spans 17 residues. Trimming took 2 bases from V and 3 from J; bases not matched to a gene: 9. The CDR3 DNA sequence: TGTGCCAGCAGTGAACGCGTCGAGGGACTAGTCTACAATGAGCAGTTCTTC. This gives the protein CASSERVEGLVYNEQFF.

This sequence joins TRBV21-1 and TRBJ1-4. TRBV21-1 is designated a pseudogene. The CDR3 totals 15 residues. CDR3 region: CASSKGAATNEKLFF. CDR3 nucleotides: TGTGCCAGCAGCAAAGGAGCCGCAACTAATGAAAAACTGTTTTTT.

The chain is built from TRBV10-1 and TRBJ2-7; 11 bases align to TRBD2. CDR1 WNHNN and CDR2 SYGVQD come from the germline V gene (reference sequence). This CDR3 is built from 17 residues. Germline trimming cut 6 bases from V and 4 bases from J; bases unmatched to any gene: 14. Written as DNA, the CDR3 is TGCGCCAGCAGCTTCGAGCCCCCCGGGACTAGCGGTTACGAGCAGTACTTC. This gives the protein CASSFEPPGTSGYEQYF.

The rearrangement joins TRBV18 to TRBJ2-1; D is unclear. V was pared by 0 bases and J by 6 bases, with 9 bases between. From germline, CDR1 is KGHSH and CDR2 LQKENI. There are 14 residues in the CDR3. The CDR3 nucleotides read TGTGCCAGCTCACCACCGTTCCTCAGCAATGAGCAGTTCTTC. Its protein product is CASSPPFLSNEQFF.

Written as DNA, the CDR3 is TGCGCCAGCAGTGAGTCGATCGGGGAACTATTTCGAGCCCAGTACTTC. Protein sequence: CASSESIGELFRAQYF. This chain links TRBV10-2 with TRBJ2-5; maybe TRBD2 (5 bases). The length of the CDR3 is 16 residues. V was shortened by 0 bases and J by 9 bases, with 20 bases between the two germline ends. Germline CDR1 WSHSY, CDR2 SAAADI.

The V and J genes are TRBV14 and TRBJ1-6, with D unresolved. This CDR3 region has 13 residues. The V gene lost 2 bases and the J gene lost 10 bases, with 9 bases spanning the gap. Germline CDR1 and CDR2: SGHDN and FVKESK. The CDR3 sequence is CASSQFLASPLHF. CDR3 DNA: TGTGCCAGCAGCCAATTTCTGGCCTCACCCCTCCACTTT.

This chain connects TRBV10-3 to TRBJ2-7; no clear D. Trimming removed 3 bases at V and 3 bases at J, with 9 bases between. Germline V gene data show CDR1 as ENHRY and CDR2 as SYGVKD. This CDR3 comprises 13 residues. This CDR3 is CAISDHQNYEQYF. The CDR3 bases are TGTGCCATCAGTGACCATCAGAACTACGAGCAGTACTTC.

The J gene is TRBJ1-1, the V gene TRBV28; 10 bases are shared with TRBD1. Germline V gene lookup returns CDR1 MDHEN and CDR2 SYDVKM. CDR3 length equals 15 residues. V was clipped by 5 bases and J by 4 bases; unmatched bases: 7. CDR3 sequence reads: CASSPGQGMSTEAFF. CDR3 in DNA: TGTGCCAGCAGTCCGGGACAGGGGATGAGCACTGAAGCTTTCTTT.

This chain connects TRBV20-1 to TRBJ1-1; D is unresolved. V lost 3 bases to trimming and J lost 6 bases, with 8 bases between them. Germline CDR1 is DFQATT and CDR2 is SNEGSKA (reference sequence). CDR3 length: 11 residues. The CDR3: CSASGGSEAFF. CDR3 nucleotide sequence: TGCAGTGCTAGCGGAGGGTCTGAAGCTTTCTTT.